The 18 T cell receptor beta chains below all came from one sample that was sequenced in a study of T cell repertoires in cytomegalovirus infection. From the reads, TCRdb called clonotypes with MiXCR, one entry per CDR3 protein. The sample carries under 350,000 distinct CDR3 sequences, 22% recorded once. No cognate antigen is known for these TCRs. The sample here was cultured PBMCs, taken from culture after CMV antigen stimulation. Receptors were obtained from a human donor in good health (CMV status not recorded). Some clones in this sample may be carry-over from other donors' samples.

The chain is built from TRBV7-9 and TRBJ2-5; D remains unclear. Trimming shortened V by 1 base and J by 5 bases, and 17 bases separated the two germline ends. The CDR3 has 16 residues. Germline V CDR1 and CDR2: SEHNR, FQNEAQ (reference sequence). Here the CDR3 reads CASSLVERSSWETQYF. The CDR3 nucleotides read TGTGCCAGCAGCTTAGTAGAGCGTTCATCGTGGGAGACCCAGTACTTC.

The chain is built from TRBV6-2 or TRBV6-3 and TRBJ2-3; D is possibly TRBD2 (5 bases). Germline-derived CDR1 and CDR2 are MNHEY and SVGEGT. V shed 4 bases and J shed 8 bases, with 10 bases lying between them. The length of the CDR3 is 12 residues. In nucleotides, the CDR3 is TGTGCCAGCAGTTTTTCCGAGGGTACGCAGTATTTT. Amino acid sequence: CASSFSEGTQYF.

The genes are TRBV28 and TRBJ1-4; D remains unclear. This CDR3 is built from 14 residues. Trimming cost V 6 bases and J 2 bases, with 10 bases left between them. Germline lookup yields CDR1 MDHEN and CDR2 SYDVKM. The CDR3 sequence: CASRPGLTNEKLFF. The CDR3 nucleotides are TGTGCCAGCAGGCCGGGTCTTACTAATGAAAAACTGTTTTTT.

There are many counts of this clonotype. This rearrangement joins TRBV6-5 to TRBJ1-4; perhaps TRBD1 as D (5 bases). The CDR3 sequence is 16 residues long. CDR1 and CDR2 from the germline V gene are MNHEY and SVGAGI. V gave up 2 bases and J gave up 6 bases, with 16 bases separating them. The CDR3 is CASSYRQGGSDEKLFF. DNA of the CDR3: TGTGCCAGCAGTTACCGGCAGGGAGGGTCGGATGAAAAACTGTTTTTT.

There are many counts of this clonotype. V and J are TRBV7-2 and TRBJ2-1, with TRBD2 matching 9 bases. The CDR3 totals 15 residues. J gave up 7 bases and V 1 base, and 5 bases lay outside the gene matches. Germline V gene data show CDR1 as SGHTA and CDR2 as FQGNSA. The DNA of the CDR3 is TGTGCCAGCAGCTTAGGTGGGACTAGCTCTAATGAGCAGTTCTTC. This codes for CASSLGGTSSNEQFF.

This clonotype was counted many times. The chain uses TRBV7-2 and TRBJ2-5; 8 bases agree with TRBD1. V was pared by 4 bases and J by 2 bases, with 3 bases of the junction left unmatched. The CDR3 has 14 amino acids. Germline CDR1 reads SGHTA; CDR2 reads FQGNSA. The CDR3 spells CASSSTGAQETQYF. Written as DNA, the CDR3 is TGTGCCAGCAGCTCGACAGGGGCACAAGAGACCCAGTACTTC.

J is TRBJ1-3 and V is TRBV24-1; D uncertain. Trimming pared 4 bases from V and 4 bases from J, leaving 7 bases between. The CDR3 covers 13 residues. Germline CDR1 KGHDR, CDR2 SFDVKD. The CDR3: CATSEAGGNTIYF. Written as DNA, the CDR3 is TGTGCCACCAGTGAGGCGGGCGGAAACACCATATATTTT.

This clonotype has just a few counts. V and J are TRBV12-3 or TRBV12-4 and TRBJ1-3; a possible D gene is TRBD1 (6 bases). CDR3 length: 16 residues. Trimming removed 5 bases from V and 3 bases from J, with 17 bases in between. CDR3 loop: CASSETGFSNGNTIYF. CDR3 sequence (DNA): TGTGCCAGCAGTGAAACAGGGTTCAGCAATGGAAACACCATATATTTT.

The sample holds a few counts of this clonotype. The gene calls are TRBV15 and TRBJ2-1; D is uncertain. Trimming stripped 0 bases from V and 4 bases from J, with 1 base between. There are 12 residues in the CDR3. Per germline, CDR1 LNHNV and CDR2 YYDKDF (reference sequence). As DNA, the CDR3 is TGTGCCACCAGCAGAGATTACAATGAGCAGTTCTTC. The encoded protein is CATSRDYNEQFF.

This clonotype was counted ten times or more. V usage is TRBV10-3 and J usage is TRBJ1-1; D may be TRBD1 (6 bases). The CDR3 covers 12 residues. V lost 7 bases and J 4 bases, leaving 10 bases between the germline ends. CDR1 and CDR2 from the germline V gene are ENHRY and SYGVKD. The CDR3 coding sequence is TGTGCCATCAATCAAGGGGGCACTGAAGCTTTCTTT. The encoded protein is CAINQGGTEAFF.

This clonotype was picked up one time. In DNA, the CDR3 is TGCAGTGCAATGGCTGCTTACCAAGAGACCCAGTACTTC. Translated: CSAMAAYQETQYF. The V and J genes are TRBV20-1 and TRBJ2-5; D unclear. The germline V and J ends were trimmed by 6 bases and 0 bases, with 11 bases remaining between them. The CDR3 has 13 amino acids. Per the germline V gene, CDR1 is DFQATT and CDR2 is SNEGSKA (reference sequence).

This chain links TRBV20-1 with TRBJ2-3, with TRBD2 matching 11 bases. V gave up 5 bases and J gave up 1 base; unmatched junction bases: 8. Germline V gives CDR1 DFQATT, CDR2 SNEGSKA (reference sequence). There are 16 residues in the CDR3. CDR3 amino acids: CSARGLGLAGTDTQYF. CDR3 coding DNA: TGCAGTGCTCGGGGGCTGGGACTAGCGGGCACAGATACGCAGTATTTT.

The table lists this clonotype with many counts. The CDR3 DNA reads TGTGCCAGCAGCTTAGCAGGGGGTAGAGGCTACACCTTC. It specifies CASSLAGGRGYTF. The chain combines TRBV7-2 with TRBJ1-2; D is possibly TRBD1 (6 bases). With 0 bases removed from V and 8 bases from J, the gap between germline ends came to 10 bases. CDR3 size: 13 residues. Germline V gene lookup returns CDR1 SGHTA and CDR2 FQGNSA. The variable domain in full, with the rest retrieved from reference TRBV7-2 and TRBJ1-2, is GAGVSQSPSNKVTEKGKDVELRCDPISGHTALYWYRQSLGQGLEFLIYFQGNSAPDKSGLPSDRFSAERTGGSVSTLTIQRTQQEDSAVYLCASSLAGGRGYTFGSGTRLTVV.

This clonotype appeared a few times. The chain couples TRBV27 to TRBJ2-3; 7 bases are shared with TRBD2. Germline V gives CDR1 MNHEY, CDR2 SMNVEV (reference sequence). This CDR3 region has 16 residues. J gave up 2 bases and V 5 bases, and 10 bases lay outside the gene matches. The CDR3 coding sequence is TGTGCCAGCAGTCGACCCATAGCGGGCACCACAGATACGCAGTATTTT. This sequence encodes CASSRPIAGTTDTQYF.

CDR3: CASSLMTGGSTGELFF. Written as DNA, the CDR3 is TGTGCCAGCAGCTTAATGACAGGGGGAAGCACCGGGGAGCTGTTTTTT. The chain combines TRBV7-3 with TRBJ2-2; 9 bases line up with TRBD1. Trimming removed 1 base from V and 4 bases from J; junction bases left unmatched: 4. The CDR3 covers 16 residues. Germline V CDR1 and CDR2: SGHTA, FQGTGA.

As for this clonotype: The CDR3 does not end in the conserved phenylalanine or tryptophan, so this is likely a read error. The DNA is omitted, as the CDR3 cannot be located on it reliably, and the CDR3 follows TCRdb's listing. The chain recombines TRBV7-8 with TRBJ2-1; the DNA was not compared with TRBD2, the D call given in the table. Germline CDR1 is SGHVS and CDR2 is FQNEAQ. The CDR3 is made up of 16 amino acids, end residues included. The CDR3 protein is CASNPPGGPSYNEQFG.

The chain uses TRBV29-1 and TRBJ1-1; D remains ambiguous. V was pared by 4 bases and J by 7 bases, with 10 bases between. The CDR3 is 11 residues long. In germline, CDR1 is SQVTM, CDR2 ANQGSEA. The CDR3 reads CSVVRKLEAFF. CDR3 bases: TGCAGCGTTGTGCGAAAACTTGAAGCTTTCTTT.

Only a few counts were recorded for this clonotype. The chain has TRBV28 and TRBJ1-1; D is possibly TRBD1 (6 bases). The CDR3 is 15 residues long. The germline V gene has CDR1 MDHEN and CDR2 SYDVKM. V lost 0 bases and J 2 bases, leaving 10 bases between the germline ends. As DNA, the CDR3 is TGTGCCAGCAGTTTATGGGCAGGGGTAAACACTGAAGCTTTCTTT. Translating it yields CASSLWAGVNTEAFF.